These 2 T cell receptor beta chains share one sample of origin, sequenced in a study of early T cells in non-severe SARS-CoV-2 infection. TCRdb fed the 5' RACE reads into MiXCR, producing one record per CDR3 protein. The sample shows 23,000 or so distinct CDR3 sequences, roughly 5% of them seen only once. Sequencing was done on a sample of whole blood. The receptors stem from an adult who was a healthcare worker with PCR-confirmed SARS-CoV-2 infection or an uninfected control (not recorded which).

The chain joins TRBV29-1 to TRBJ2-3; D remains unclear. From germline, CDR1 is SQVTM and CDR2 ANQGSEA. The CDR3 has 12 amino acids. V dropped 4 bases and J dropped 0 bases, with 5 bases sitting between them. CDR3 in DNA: TGCAGCGTTGCTGCCAGCACAGATACGCAGTATTTT. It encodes CSVAASTDTQYF.

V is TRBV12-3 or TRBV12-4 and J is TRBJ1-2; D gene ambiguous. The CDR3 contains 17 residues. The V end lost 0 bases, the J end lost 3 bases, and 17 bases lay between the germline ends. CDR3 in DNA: TGTGCCAGCAGTTTAGCCGCTTCGGGGAGGCTGCACTATGGCTACACCTTC. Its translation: CASSLAASGRLHYGYTF.